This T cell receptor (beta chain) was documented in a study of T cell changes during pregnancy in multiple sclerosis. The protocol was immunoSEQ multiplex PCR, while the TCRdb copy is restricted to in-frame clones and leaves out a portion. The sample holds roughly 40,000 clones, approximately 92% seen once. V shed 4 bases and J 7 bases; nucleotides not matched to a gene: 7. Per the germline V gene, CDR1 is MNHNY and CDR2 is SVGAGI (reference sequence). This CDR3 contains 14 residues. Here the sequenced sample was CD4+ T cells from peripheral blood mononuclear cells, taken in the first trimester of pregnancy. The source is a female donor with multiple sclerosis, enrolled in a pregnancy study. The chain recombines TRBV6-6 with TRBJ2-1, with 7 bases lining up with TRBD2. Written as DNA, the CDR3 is TGTGCCAGCAGTTTGACTAGCCATTTAAATGAGCAGTTCTTC. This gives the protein CASSLTSHLNEQFF.